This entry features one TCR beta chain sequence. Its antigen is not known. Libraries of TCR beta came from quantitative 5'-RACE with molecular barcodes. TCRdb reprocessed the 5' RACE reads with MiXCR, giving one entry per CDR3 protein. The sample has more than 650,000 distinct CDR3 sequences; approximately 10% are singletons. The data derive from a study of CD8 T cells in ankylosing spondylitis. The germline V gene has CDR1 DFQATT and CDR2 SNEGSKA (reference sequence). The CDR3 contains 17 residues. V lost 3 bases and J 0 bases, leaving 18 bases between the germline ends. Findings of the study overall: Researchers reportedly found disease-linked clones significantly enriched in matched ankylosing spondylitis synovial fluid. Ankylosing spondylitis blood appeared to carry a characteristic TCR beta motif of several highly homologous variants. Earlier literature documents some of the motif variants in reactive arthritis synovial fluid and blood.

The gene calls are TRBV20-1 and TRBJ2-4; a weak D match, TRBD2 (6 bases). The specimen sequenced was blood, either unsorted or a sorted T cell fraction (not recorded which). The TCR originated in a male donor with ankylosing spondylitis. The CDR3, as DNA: TGCAGTGCTAGGAAATGGAGGGTTATTTCAGCCAAAAACATTCAGTACTTC. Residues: CSARKWRVISAKNIQYF.